Here is one T cell receptor (beta chain) with its context. Its matching antigen is unknown. It was via CD45RO/CCR7/CD25/CD127/CD95/CD27 that CD4+ naive, central memory, regulatory and stem cell-like memory cells were sorted. Purity exceeded 95% in all sorted populations. The data are from a study of beta chain features in type 1 diabetes. For the study at large: Patient and healthy donor groups were alike in age, gender and cell yields. Whole-study findings and limits: Among all four CD4+ subsets, Type 1 diabetes patients had TCRB CDR3s that were moderately but significantly shorter.

This CDR3 has 15 amino acids. With 4 bases clipped from V and 8 bases from J, the junction kept 11 bases outside the gene matches. The germline V gene has CDR1 SGHNT and CDR2 YYREEE (reference sequence). Every isolated RNA sample was fully reverse transcribed, so sequencing captured expressed TCRB transcripts. The protocol was immunoSEQ multiplex PCR, while the TCRdb copy is restricted to in-frame clones and leaves out a portion. This table has around 360,000 clones, over 10% appearing once. The clonotype was recovered from a woman in her late teens or twenties with type 1 diabetes. V is TRBV5-4 and J is TRBJ1-4; 7 bases match TRBD1. Sequencing input: naive CD4+ T cells from blood. The CDR3 protein is CASSADPGGREKLFF. The CDR3 nucleotides read TGTGCCAGCAGCGCAGACCCAGGGGGTCGGGAAAAACTGTTTTTT.